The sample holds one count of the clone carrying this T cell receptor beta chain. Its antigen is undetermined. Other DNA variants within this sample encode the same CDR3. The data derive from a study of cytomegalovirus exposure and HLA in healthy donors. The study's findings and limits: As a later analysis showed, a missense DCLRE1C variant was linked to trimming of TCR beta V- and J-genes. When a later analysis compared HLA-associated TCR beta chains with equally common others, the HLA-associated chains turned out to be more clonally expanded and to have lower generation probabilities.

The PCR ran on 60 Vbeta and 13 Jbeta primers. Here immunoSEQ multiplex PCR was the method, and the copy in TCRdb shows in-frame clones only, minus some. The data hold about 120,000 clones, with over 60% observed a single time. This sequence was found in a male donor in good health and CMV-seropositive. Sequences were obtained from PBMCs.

The CDR3 sequence: CASSVEAGGRETQYF. DNA for the CDR3: TGTGCCAGCAGCGTAGAGGCGGGAGGGCGGGAGACCCAGTACTTC. The chain combines TRBV9 with TRBJ2-5; 9 nucleotides match TRBD2. V dropped 0 bases and J dropped 5; count of bases not matched to a gene: 5. The CDR3 runs 15 residues. Germline V gives CDR1 SGDLS, CDR2 YYNGEE.